Each of the 2 T cell receptor beta chains below was sequenced from the same sample in a study of glioma-infiltrating T cells. Amplification of TCR alpha and beta CDR3 regions from RNA used iRepertoire nested multiplex PCR. TCRdb passed the multiplex PCR reads through MiXCR, listing each CDR3 protein once. Of 2,500 to 3,000 distinct CDR3 sequences listed, around a third were seen once; the top ten hold 7.3%. Sequencing input: glioma tissue, nonneoplastic brain tissue, or PBMCs (not recorded which). These receptors were obtained from a human donor with low-grade glioma or glioblastoma, undergoing nonglioma brain surgery, or in good health (not recorded which).

This chain joins TRBV28 and TRBJ2-3; TRBD2 agrees at 10 bases. Trimming took 7 bases from V and 2 from J; bases not matched to a gene: 9. This CDR3 is built from 16 residues. Germline V lookup: CDR1 MDHEN, CDR2 SYDVKM. The CDR3 bases are TGTGCCAGCAAGACGCTAGCGGGGGTCGCCACAGATACGCAGTATTTT. It translates to CASKTLAGVATDTQYF.

In its sample, this clonotype is medium-sized. This chain uses TRBV4-1 with TRBJ2-7; D not certain. The germline CDR1 and CDR2 sequences are MGHRA and YSYEKL. Between the trimmed V and J ends, which lost 2 bases and 3 bases, there was a span of 17 bases. There are 16 residues in the CDR3. CDR3: CASSQFARVPGYEQYF. The CDR3 nucleotides are TGCGCCAGCAGCCAATTCGCTCGGGTTCCGGGCTACGAGCAGTACTTC.